The present T cell receptor beta chain was sequenced within a study of T cell responses to AZD1222 COVID-19 vaccine. Study findings and constraints: Sampling captured repertoires only after the peak T cell response. Females outnumbered males among donors, who were mostly white British; clonal diversity was possibly underestimated. Baseline seropositives among AZD1222 recipients totaled only five or six. When two AZD1222 doses had been given, Spike-specific TCR breadth and depth rose.

This CDR3 region has 15 residues. The V and J ends lost 5 bases and 1 base, in that order; junction bases with no gene match: 3. The germline V gene has CDR1 MNHEY and CDR2 SVGAGI. Sequencing used immunoSEQ multiplex PCR; TCRdb keeps in-frame clones, though not all of them. The table shows roughly 100,000 clones, with 85% to 90% occurring only once. Comments on this clone: Its antigen is unidentified.

The receptor comes from an adult in good health. This chain joins TRBV6-5 and TRBJ2-3; 10 positions agree with TRBD2. The sequencing used peripheral blood, collected on day 0 of AZD1222 vaccination. The CDR3 sequence: CASSIGTSGTDTQYF. The CDR3 bases are TGTGCCAGCAGTATCGGGACTAGCGGCACAGATACGCAGTATTTT.